This entry lists 27 T cell receptor beta chains sequenced from one sample in a study of cytomegalovirus exposure and HLA in healthy donors. PCR amplification relied on 60 Vbeta primers (plus 13 Jbeta primers). The data were produced by immunoSEQ multiplex PCR, yet TCRdb's version contains in-frame clones alone and is incomplete. The sample holds over 55,000 clones, around 77% seen once. The sequenced material came from PBMCs. The receptors here all came from a woman aged 25 to 39 in good health and CMV-seronegative.

This clone was seen more than once but under ten times. The V gene is TRBV29-1, the J gene TRBJ2-3, with D possibly matching TRBD2 (6 bases). CDR1 and CDR2 (germline): SQVTM, ANQGSEA. The V end lost 1 base, the J end lost 1 base, and 6 bases lay between the germline ends. CDR3 size: 13 residues. CDR3 in amino acids: CSVEAGGTDTQYF. CDR3 nucleotide sequence: TGCAGCGTTGAAGCGGGGGGCACAGATACGCAGTATTTT.

The rearrangement links TRBV4-1 to TRBJ2-3, with a possible D match to TRBD2 (5 bases). Between the trimmed V and J ends, which lost 5 bases and 0 bases, there was a span of 15 bases. The CDR3 sequence is 16 residues long. The germline V gene has CDR1 MGHRA and CDR2 YSYEKL. DNA of the CDR3: TGCGCCAGCAGCAAGGAGGTCGCGTATAGCACAGATACGCAGTATTTT. Translation: CASSKEVAYSTDTQYF.

The chain has TRBV7-9 and TRBJ1-1, with D hard to call. Germline V lookup: CDR1 SEHNR, CDR2 FQNEAQ (reference sequence). Between the trimmed V and J ends, which lost 5 bases and 0 bases, there was a span of 13 bases. This CDR3 spans 15 amino acids. The CDR3 DNA is TGTGCCAGCAGCGAAAACGGAGGTTTGAACACTGAAGCTTTCTTT. Translated, it gives CASSENGGLNTEAFF.

This clone was counted a single time. The rearrangement links TRBV5-1 to TRBJ2-5; 8 bases line up with TRBD2. J was trimmed by 5 bases and V by 4 bases; bases with no gene match: 10. The CDR3 has 15 residues. Germline CDR1 SGHRS, CDR2 YFSETQ. Here the CDR3 DNA reads TGCGCCAGCAGCCCACCTCGGGGGGGCGGGGAGACCCAGTACTTC. Translation: CASSPPRGGGETQYF.

The V call is TRBV6-5, the J call TRBJ1-3; D may be TRBD1 (6 bases). CDR3 length: 15 residues. From germline, CDR1 is MNHEY and CDR2 SVGAGI. With 6 bases removed from V and 0 bases from J, the gap between germline ends came to 12 bases. The DNA for the CDR3 is TGTGCCAGCAGGGACAGTGGCAACTCTGGAAACACCATATATTTT. Protein sequence: CASRDSGNSGNTIYF.

V and J are TRBV2 and TRBJ2-7, with TRBD1 identical over 9 bases. The CDR3 loop spans 14 amino acids. V was clipped by 7 bases and J by 6 bases; unmatched bases: 10. Germline V lookup: CDR1 SNHLY, CDR2 FYNNEI. The CDR3 protein is CASTKIQGAGEQYF. The CDR3 DNA reads as TGTGCCAGCACCAAGATACAGGGGGCAGGCGAGCAGTACTTC. Supplemented by reference TRBV2 and TRBJ2-7, the full variable domain reads EPEVTQTPSHQVTQMGQEVILRCVPISNHLYFYWYRQILGQKVEFLVSFYNNEISEKSEIFDDQFSVERPDGSNFTLKIRSTKLEDSAMYFCASTKIQGAGEQYFGPGTRLTVT.

V usage is TRBV6-5 and J usage is TRBJ1-1; possibly TRBD1 for D (5 bases). CDR3 length equals 13 residues. The V end lost 6 bases, the J end lost 6 bases, and 14 bases lay between the germline ends. The germline V gene encodes CDR1 MNHEY and CDR2 SVGAGI. The DNA for the CDR3 is TGTGCCAGCAGCGCGGGACCTAGCGCTGAAGCTTTCTTT. Its protein is CASSAGPSAEAFF.

On this clone: In the same sample, other DNA sequences code for this CDR3. The chain is built from TRBV9 and TRBJ1-1, with a possible D match to TRBD1 (6 bases). V shed 0 bases and J shed 2 bases, with 11 bases lying between them. Germline V gives CDR1 SGDLS, CDR2 YYNGEE. The CDR3 runs to 15 residues. The CDR3 bases are TGTGCCAGCAGCGTAGAGGACAGTCTAAACACTGAAGCTTTCTTT. It is translated as CASSVEDSLNTEAFF.

This chain joins TRBV7-9 and TRBJ2-6; 7 bases line up with TRBD1. Looked up from germline, CDR1 is SEHNR and CDR2 is FQNEAQ (reference sequence). Losses at the gene ends were 7 bases for V and 2 bases for J; bases not matched to a gene: 11. This CDR3 contains 17 residues. The chain's CDR3 is CASTLYTDRAGANVLTF. CDR3 nucleotide sequence: TGTGCCAGCACCCTCTACACTGACAGGGCTGGGGCCAACGTCCTGACTTTC. The variable domain in full, completed from reference TRBV7-9 and TRBJ2-6, reads DTGVSQNPRHKITKRGQNVTFRCDPISEHNRLYWYRQTLGQGPEFLTYFQNEAQLEKSRLLSDRFSAERPKGSFSTLEIQRTEQGDSAMYLCASTLYTDRAGANVLTFGAGSRLTVL.

Turning to this clone: At one end, the junction sequence differs from germline, possibly due to a read error. The chain has TRBV6-5 and TRBJ2-7, with 7 bases aligning to TRBD1. This CDR3 has 13 amino acids. Germline V gives CDR1 MNHEY, CDR2 SVGAGI. The CDR3 region has the DNA TGTGCCAGCAGTTATGGGCCAGGGGACAGTCGCGACTTC. Protein: CASSYGPGDSRDF.

This clone was seen a handful of times. This rearrangement joins TRBV9 to TRBJ2-7; 7 bases line up with TRBD1. CDR3 length equals 12 residues. V lost 3 bases to trimming and J lost 7 bases; unmatched junction nucleotides: 4. Germline V gene lookup returns CDR1 SGDLS and CDR2 YYNGEE. This CDR3 is CASSETGLEQYF. In nucleotides, the CDR3 is TGTGCCAGCAGCGAGACAGGGTTGGAGCAGTACTTC.

The chain combines TRBV6-5 with TRBJ2-3, with D perhaps TRBD2 (5 bases). V lost 7 bases, J lost 1 base, and 9 bases lay in between. The CDR3 consists of 13 residues. CDR1 is MNHEY and CDR2 is SVGAGI in the germline V gene. CDR3 DNA: TGTGCCAGCATCGCGGGTGGCACAGATACGCAGTATTTT. Translating gives CASIAGGTDTQYF.

The chain carries TRBV5-1 and TRBJ2-7, with D uncertain. The germline gives CDR1 SGHRS, CDR2 YFSETQ. This CDR3 region has 14 residues. The germline V and J ends were trimmed by 0 bases and 1 base, with 8 bases remaining between them. The CDR3 nucleotides are TGCGCCAGCAGCTTGGGCGGCACATCCTACGAGCAGTACTTC. The encoded protein is CASSLGGTSYEQYF.

In its sample, this clone was seen a few times. The chain links TRBV25-1 to TRBJ2-1; 7 bases align to TRBD2. This CDR3 contains 16 residues. J lost 3 bases, V lost 2 bases, and 7 bases had no gene match. Germline V gene lookup returns CDR1 MGHDK and CDR2 SYGVNS. CDR3 region: CASSERRLADYNEQFF. The CDR3 DNA follows: TGTGCCAGCAGTGAACGTAGGCTAGCGGACTACAATGAGCAGTTCTTC.

This clone was found once. This rearrangement joins TRBV4-1 to TRBJ1-1; D ambiguous. The CDR3 sequence is 15 residues long. Per the germline V gene, CDR1 is MGHRA and CDR2 is YSYEKL. V was clipped by 1 base and J by 1 base, with 10 bases between them. CDR3 residues: CASSQVPTENTEAFF. CDR3 DNA sequence: TGCGCCAGCAGCCAAGTCCCCACAGAGAACACTGAAGCTTTCTTT.

The rearrangement links TRBV7-8 to TRBJ2-5, with D possibly being TRBD1 (8 bases). V gave up 5 bases and J gave up 2 bases, with 18 bases separating them. CDR1 is SGHVS, CDR2 FQNEAQ, per germline. The CDR3 covers 16 residues. CDR3 sequence (DNA): TGTGCCAGCAGCCCCCGACAGGGGACTAATCAAGAGACCCAGTACTTC. Amino acids: CASSPRQGTNQETQYF.

The genes are TRBV4-1 and TRBJ2-3, with TRBD2 identical over 9 bases. Germline CDR1 reads MGHRA; CDR2 reads YSYEKL. J gave up 5 bases and V 4 bases, and 10 bases lay outside the gene matches. CDR3 size: 16 residues. The chain's CDR3 is CASSPESGGPIDTQYF. The CDR3 nucleotides read TGCGCCAGCAGCCCCGAGAGCGGGGGGCCAATAGATACGCAGTATTTT.

This chain joins TRBV4-3 and TRBJ1-4; tentatively, D is TRBD1 (6 bases). CDR1 and CDR2 (germline): LGHNA, YSLEER. V lost 0 bases, J lost 0 bases, and 8 bases lay in between. The CDR3 totals 16 residues. The CDR3 DNA follows: TGCGCCAGCAGCCAAGAAACAGGGCCAACTAATGAAAAACTGTTTTTT. It codes for CASSQETGPTNEKLFF.

This chain links TRBV5-1 with TRBJ1-2; TRBD1 matches at 7 bases. The CDR3 runs to 15 residues. Trimming cost V 2 bases and J 4 bases; bases outside gene matches: 8. Looked up from germline, CDR1 is SGHRS and CDR2 is YFSETQ. The DNA for the CDR3 is TGCGCCAGCAGCTTAGAACAGGGGCCCAGCTATGGCTACACCTTC. Its protein is CASSLEQGPSYGYTF.

The V and J genes are TRBV27 and TRBJ1-1; D unclear. The germline V and J ends were trimmed by 8 bases and 1 base, with 14 bases remaining between them. This CDR3 spans 14 amino acids. The V gene's germline CDR1 is MNHEY and CDR2 SMNVEV (reference sequence). CDR3 sequence: CASRTHAGNTEAFF. Here the CDR3 DNA reads TGTGCCAGCCGAACCCATGCAGGGAACACTGAAGCTTTCTTT.

There are a few counts of this clone. The chain is built from TRBV1 and TRBJ2-1; the D call in the table, TRBD1, was not verified against the DNA. TRBV1 is a listed pseudogene. The CDR3 extends over 17 amino acids. The CDR3 sequence is CTSSQDWGPSSYNEQFF. As DNA, the CDR3 is TGCACCAGCAGCCAAGATTGGGGCCCGAGCTCCTACAATGAGCAGTTCTTC.

The chain combines TRBV19 with TRBJ1-1, with 7 bases fitting TRBD1. The CDR3 runs to 14 residues. Germline CDR1 and CDR2: LNHDA and SQIVND (reference sequence). After removal of 7 bases from V and 4 bases from J, the junction contained 9 bases not matched to a gene. In DNA form, the CDR3 reads TGTGCCAGTAAGGAGACAGGGCTGTTCACTGAAGCTTTCTTT. This encodes CASKETGLFTEAFF.

J is TRBJ1-1 and V is TRBV2; D unresolved. The CDR3 runs to 16 residues. The germline CDR1 and CDR2 sequences are SNHLY and FYNNEI. Trimming took 6 bases from V and 1 from J, leaving 18 bases between them. DNA for the CDR3: TGTGCCAGCAGGAACCCCGGGTCTTCGGGGAACACTGAAGCTTTCTTT. Translated: CASRNPGSSGNTEAFF.

V and J are TRBV30 and TRBJ2-3; 7 nucleotides align to TRBD2. The V gene end was trimmed by 8 bases and the J gene end by 0 bases; junction bases not matched to a gene: 5. Germline V gene sequence: CDR1 GTSNPN, CDR2 SVGIG (reference sequence). The CDR3 has 13 amino acids. This CDR3 is CAGTSASTDTQYF. CDR3 nucleotide sequence: TGTGCCGGAACTAGCGCCAGCACAGATACGCAGTATTTT. The full variable domain, rest sourced from reference TRBV30 and TRBJ2-3, is SQTIHQWPATLVQPVGSPLSLECTVEGTSNPNLYWYRQAAGRGLQLLFYSVGIGQISSEVPQNLSASRPQDRQFILSSKKLLLSDSGFYLCAGTSASTDTQYFGPGTRLTVL.

The chain recombines TRBV10-3 with TRBJ1-1; D is uncertain. Germline V gives CDR1 ENHRY, CDR2 SYGVKD. CDR3 size: 13 residues. Trimming stripped 9 bases from V and 1 base from J, with 12 bases between. CDR3: CAIKEIGNTEAFF. CDR3 DNA: TGTGCCATAAAAGAGATTGGGAACACTGAAGCTTTCTTT.

This clone was counted once. The CDR3 region is CACKGQGALQAFF. The CDR3 DNA is TGTGCCTGCAAGGGACAGGGGGCGCTTCAAGCTTTCTTT. This chain uses TRBV30 with TRBJ1-1; 12 nucleotides agree with TRBD1. With V trimmed by 6 bases and J by 9 bases, 8 bases remained unmatched. The CDR3 consists of 13 residues. Germline V gene lookup returns CDR1 GTSNPN and CDR2 SVGIG (reference sequence).

The chain couples TRBV19 to TRBJ1-2; no definite D call. Per germline, CDR1 LNHDA and CDR2 SQIVND (reference sequence). The CDR3 sequence is 11 residues long. Deletions cut 6 bases from V and 8 bases from J, with 10 bases between. CDR3: CASRLNEGYTF. The CDR3 nucleotides are TGTGCCAGTAGACTGAATGAGGGCTACACCTTC. The whole variable domain, filled in from reference TRBV19 and TRBJ1-2, reads DGGITQSPKYLFRKEGQNVTLSCEQNLNHDAMYWYRQDPGQGLRLIYYSQIVNDFQKGDIAEGYSVSREKKESFPLTVTSAQKNPTAFYLCASRLNEGYTFGSGTRLTVV.